The clone carrying this T cell receptor beta chain came up a few times. The germline V and J ends were trimmed by 4 bases and 2 bases, with 10 bases remaining between them. Germline V gene sequence: CDR1 SGHTS, CDR2 YDEGEE. The CDR3 runs 14 residues. This sample was taken from a study of T cells in Graves' hyperthyroidism and ophthalmopathy. About the research overall: Peripheral blood was acquired at first diagnosis, ahead of any therapy whatsoever.

The TCR beta CDR3 regions underwent amplification using RNA transcripts as the source. A first-round RT-PCR of the TCR CDR3 used the HTBI primer set. TCRdb analysed the multiplex PCR reads with MiXCR anew, one entry per CDR3 protein. This sample has about 410,000 distinct CDR3 sequences; roughly 14% occur once, and the top ten carry 13%. Cells are PBMCs isolated from more than 8.5 ml of fresh blood. The sequencing input was blood. This rearrangement joins TRBV5-8 to TRBJ1-5; D perhaps matches TRBD1 (5 bases). The TCR was taken from a man aged 18 to 29 with Graves' ophthalmopathy. CDR3 nucleotide sequence: TGTGCCAGCAGCCGATCCAGGGGCAATCAGCCCCAGCATTTT. Its translation: CASSRSRGNQPQHF.